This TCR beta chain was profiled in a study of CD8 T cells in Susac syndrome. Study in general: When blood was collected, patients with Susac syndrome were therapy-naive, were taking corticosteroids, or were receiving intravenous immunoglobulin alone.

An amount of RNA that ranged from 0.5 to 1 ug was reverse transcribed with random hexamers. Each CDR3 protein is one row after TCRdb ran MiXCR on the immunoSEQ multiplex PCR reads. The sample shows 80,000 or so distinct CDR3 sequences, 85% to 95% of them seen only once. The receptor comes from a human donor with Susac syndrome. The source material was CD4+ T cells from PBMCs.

CDR3 protein: CASRLDAGGRDTQYF. Here the CDR3 DNA reads TGTGCCAGCAGGCTCGACGCAGGGGGGCGGGATACGCAGTATTTT. The V gene is TRBV7-2, the J gene TRBJ2-3; a possible D gene is TRBD1 (7 bases). The V end was cut by 6 bases, the J end by 6 bases, with 19 bases between. CDR3 size: 15 residues. The germline V gene has CDR1 SGHTA and CDR2 FQGNSA.